Here is one T cell receptor beta chain with its context. Per the study methods: Nucleated cell number was recorded as an estimate derived from reference gene primer amplification. Method: immunoSEQ multiplex PCR; TCRdb's copy keeps in-frame clones and lacks some. For V, J and clone size, that table is used; D and trimming come from the DNA. The sample lists roughly 170,000 clones, around 83% occurring once. Participants were aged about 18 to 100 years from approximately 24 US areas. This specimen belongs to a study of blood T cell repertoires in COVID-19. V was cut by 0 bases and J by 5 bases, with 8 bases left in between. The CDR3 extends over 13 amino acids. Germline loops: CDR1 SGHTA, CDR2 FQGTGA.

Source material: PBMCs or T cells enriched from blood (not recorded which). The V and J genes are TRBV7-3 and TRBJ2-7; possible D gene TRBD1, 5 bases. The sequence was collected from a woman in her fifties or sixties in a cohort exposed to, infected with or recovered from COVID-19 (not recorded which). CDR3 protein: CASSLTGRDEQYF. In nucleotides, the CDR3 is TGTGCCAGCAGCTTAACGGGCAGGGACGAGCAGTACTTC.